The present T cell receptor beta chain was sequenced within a study of blood T cell repertoires in COVID-19. The CDR3 totals 16 residues. Germline V gene lookup returns CDR1 LNHDA and CDR2 SQIVND (reference sequence). Assay: immunoSEQ multiplex PCR; the TCRdb copy retains only in-frame clones and omits some. The sample comprises about 240,000 clones, approximately 83% of which are singletons, and 3% to 4% rests with the top ten. In regard to this clone: The junction differs from germline at one of its ends, possibly a read error.

Grouping used clinical history reported by participants in a survey and questionnaire. The sequence was obtained from a woman between 35 and 50 years old with acute COVID-19. The sequenced sample was PBMCs or T cells enriched from blood (not recorded which). The chain recombines TRBV19 with TRBJ2-2; 9 bases match TRBD1. The CDR3 bases are TGTGCCAGTAGTACCGCCGGGACAGGGAACGCCGGGGAGCTGTTTTTT. The encoded protein is CASSTAGTGNAGELFF.